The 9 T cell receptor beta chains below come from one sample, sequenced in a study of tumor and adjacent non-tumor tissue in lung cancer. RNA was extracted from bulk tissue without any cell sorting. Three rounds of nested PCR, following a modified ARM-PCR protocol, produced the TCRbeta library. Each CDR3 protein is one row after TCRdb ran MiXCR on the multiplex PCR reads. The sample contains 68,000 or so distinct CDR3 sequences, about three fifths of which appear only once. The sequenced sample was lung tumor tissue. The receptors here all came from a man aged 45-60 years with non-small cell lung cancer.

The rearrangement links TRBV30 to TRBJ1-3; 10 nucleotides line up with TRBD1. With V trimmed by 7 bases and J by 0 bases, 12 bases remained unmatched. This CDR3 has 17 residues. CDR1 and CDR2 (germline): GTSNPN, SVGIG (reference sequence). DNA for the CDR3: TGTGCCTCCTCATCTTGGACAGGGGGAATCTCTGGAAACACCATATATTTT. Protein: CASSSWTGGISGNTIYF.

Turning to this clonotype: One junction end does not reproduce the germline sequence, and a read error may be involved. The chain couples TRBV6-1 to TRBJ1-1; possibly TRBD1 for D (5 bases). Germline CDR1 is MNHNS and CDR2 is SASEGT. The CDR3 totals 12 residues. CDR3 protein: CASIAYRPEAFF. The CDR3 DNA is TGTGCCAGTATCGCGTACAGGCCTGAAGCTTTCTTC.

This chain's CDR3 is CSSPTLGGSTEAFF. The CDR3 nucleotides are TGCAGTTCTCCCACCTTGGGGGGCAGCACTGAAGCTTTCTTT. The J gene is TRBJ1-1, the V gene TRBV20-1, with D tentatively TRBD1 (6 bases). CDR3 length: 14 amino acids. V was pared by 8 bases and J by 4 bases, with 20 bases between. The germline CDR1 and CDR2 sequences are DFQATT and SNEGSKA (reference sequence).

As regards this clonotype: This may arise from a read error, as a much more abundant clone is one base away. CDR3 amino acids: CSVGEFQGMPQHF. CDR3 coding DNA: TGCAGCGTTGGAGAATTTCAGGGAATGCCCCAGCATTTT. The V call is TRBV29-1, the J call TRBJ1-5; D is possibly TRBD1 (5 bases). CDR1 and CDR2 from the germline V gene are SQVTM and ANQGSEA. The CDR3 is 13 residues long. V lost 4 bases and J 9 bases, leaving 16 bases between the germline ends. Combining the CDR3 with reference TRBV29-1 and TRBJ1-5 gives the whole variable domain SAVISQKPSRDICQRGTSLTIQCQVDSQVTMMFWYRQQPGQSLTLIATANQGSEATYESGFVIDKFPISRPNLTFSTLTVSNMSPEDSSIYLCSVGEFQGMPQHFGDGTRLSIL.

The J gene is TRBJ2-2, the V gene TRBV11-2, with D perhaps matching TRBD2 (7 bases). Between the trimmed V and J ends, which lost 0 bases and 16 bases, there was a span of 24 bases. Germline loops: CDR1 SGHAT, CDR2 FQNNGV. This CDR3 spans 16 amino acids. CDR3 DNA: TGTGCCAGCAGCTTAGACCGGGTTCGGTTTACCGGGGGGCGGTTTTTT. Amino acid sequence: CASSLDRVRFTGGRFF.

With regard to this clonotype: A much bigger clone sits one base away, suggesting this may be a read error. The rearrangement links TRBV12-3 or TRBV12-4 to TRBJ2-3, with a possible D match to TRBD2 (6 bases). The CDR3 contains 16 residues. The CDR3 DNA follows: TGTTCCAGCACGCGCCCTCCAGCGGGTAGCACAGATACGCAGTATTTT. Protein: CSSTRPPAGSTDTQYF.

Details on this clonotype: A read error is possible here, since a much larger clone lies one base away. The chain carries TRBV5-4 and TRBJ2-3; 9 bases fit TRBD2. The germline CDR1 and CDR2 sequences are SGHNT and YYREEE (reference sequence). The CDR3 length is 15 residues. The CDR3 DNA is TGTGCCAACAGCTTGGCTCTAGCGGGGACAGATACGCAGTATTTT. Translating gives CANSLALAGTDTQYF.

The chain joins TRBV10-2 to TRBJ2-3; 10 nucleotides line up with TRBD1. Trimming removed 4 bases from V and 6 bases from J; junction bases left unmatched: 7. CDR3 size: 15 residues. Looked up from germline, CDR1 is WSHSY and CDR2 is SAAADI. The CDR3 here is CASSATGGYGDTQYF. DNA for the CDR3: TGCGCCAGCAGTGCGACAGGGGGCTACGGGGATACGCAGTATTTT.

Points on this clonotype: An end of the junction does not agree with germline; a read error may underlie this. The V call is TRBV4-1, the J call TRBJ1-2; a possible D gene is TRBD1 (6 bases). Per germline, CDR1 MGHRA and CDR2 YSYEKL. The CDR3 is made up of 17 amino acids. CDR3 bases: TGCGCCAGCAGCCGGATCCAGCGGGGGGCCAGGAACTATGGCCACACCTTC. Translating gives CASSRIQRGARNYGHTF.